This T cell receptor (beta chain) was identified during a study of blood T cell repertoires in COVID-19. Study in general: Specimens from acute and convalescent COVID-19 originated in the United States, Italy and Spain.

Followed longitudinally, the Seattle patients had been enrolled during active infection. Only one count was recorded for this clone. This CDR3 contains 12 residues. CDR1 is GTSNPN and CDR2 is SVGIG in the germline V gene (reference sequence). V shed 7 bases and J shed 5 bases, with 14 bases lying between them. Profiling relied on immunoSEQ multiplex PCR, and the TCRdb table lists in-frame clones only, not all of them. Of hundreds of thousands of clones in the sample, 88% are singletons; the top ten hold about 12%. The clonotype comes from a woman aged 45-60 years with COVID-19, enrolled during active disease. Sequencing was carried out using peripheral blood. The chain couples TRBV30 to TRBJ1-1, with a possible D match to TRBD1 (5 bases). The CDR3 DNA is TGTGCCTCTCCGGGGGGAGAGACTGAAGCTTTCTTT. Amino acid sequence: CASPGGETEAFF.